The entry below gives a single TCR beta chain sequence along with its context. The PCR had 60 Vbeta and 13 Jbeta primers. Clones were sequenced by immunoSEQ multiplex PCR, and TCRdb holds only the in-frame ones, with some missing. Among some 150,000 clones, over 75% were seen once, and the ten largest hold approximately 1.6%. The data are from a study of cytomegalovirus exposure and HLA in healthy donors. CDR1 and CDR2 (germline): SGHDN, FVKESK. The CDR3 is 15 residues long. V lost 5 bases to trimming and J lost 0 bases, with 10 bases between them. The chain recombines TRBV14 with TRBJ1-4; D ambiguous. The clonotype was recovered from a woman aged 30 to 39 in good health and CMV-seronegative. Material: PBMCs. This CDR3 is CASSDSWSTNEKLFF. The CDR3, as DNA: TGTGCCAGCAGCGACTCCTGGTCAACTAATGAAAAACTGTTTTTT.